The 24 T cell receptor beta chains given below trace back to one sample, sequenced in a study of blood T cell repertoires in COVID-19. Using immunoSEQ multiplex PCR, the repertoire was profiled, and TCRdb retains in-frame clones only, with some absent. This table holds under 500,000 clones, roughly 85% found once. What was sequenced was PBMCs or T cells enriched from blood (not recorded which). The receptors come from a woman between 18 and 29 years old with acute COVID-19.

This clone showed up just once. This chain joins TRBV7-2 and TRBJ2-7; the D is unclear. This CDR3 is 14 amino acids long. Trimming stripped 5 bases from V and 5 bases from J, with 16 bases between. Germline lookup yields CDR1 SGHTA and CDR2 FQGNSA. CDR3 sequence reads: CASSPKSLSHEQYF. The CDR3 DNA reads as TGTGCCAGCAGCCCCAAATCCCTGAGCCACGAGCAGTACTTC. The variable domain in full, with the rest retrieved from reference TRBV7-2 and TRBJ2-7, is GAGVSQSPSNKVTEKGKDVELRCDPISGHTALYWYRQSLGQGLEFLIYFQGNSAPDKSGLPSDRFSAERTGGSVSTLTIQRTQQEDSAVYLCASSPKSLSHEQYFGPGTRLTVT.

This chain links TRBV3-1 (or the pseudogene TRBV3-2) with TRBJ2-3; TRBD2 agrees at 12 bases. The junction had 11 bases not matched to a gene; V was cut back by 0 bases and J by 4 bases. Germline CDR1 reads LGHDT; CDR2 reads YNNKEL (reference sequence). There are 19 residues in the CDR3. The CDR3 reads CASSQDRGSSGGAADTQYF. For the CDR3, the DNA is TGTGCCAGCAGCCAAGACCGGGGTTCTAGCGGGGGGGCGGCAGATACGCAGTATTTT.

The chain carries TRBV3-1 (or the pseudogene TRBV3-2) and TRBJ2-7, with D possibly TRBD2 on 6 matching bases. The CDR3 length is 17 residues. Germline values: CDR1 LGHDT, CDR2 YNNKEL (reference sequence). V was pared by 1 base and J by 2 bases, with 18 bases between. CDR3 residues: CASSQVQGTYTTYEQYF. DNA for the CDR3: TGTGCCAGCAGCCAAGTCCAAGGGACTTACACAACCTACGAGCAGTACTTC.

This clone occurred a few times. The chain joins TRBV28 to TRBJ1-6; 10 bases agree with TRBD1. The germline V gene has CDR1 MDHEN and CDR2 SYDVKM. The CDR3 contains 15 residues. V lost 6 bases to trimming and J lost 10 bases; unmatched junction nucleotides: 9. DNA of the CDR3: TGTGCCAGCAGGCCTAGGACAGGGGGTAGATCACCCCTCCACTTT. Translation gives CASRPRTGGRSPLHF. The variable domain in full, completed from reference TRBV28 and TRBJ1-6, reads DVKVTQSSRYLVKRTGEKVFLECVQDMDHENMFWYRQDPGLGLRLIYFSYDVKMKEKGDIPEGYSVSREKKERFSLILESASTNQTSMYLCASRPRTGGRSPLHFGNGTRLTVT.

This chain links TRBV5-8 with TRBJ2-7; TRBD1 matches 9 bases. Trimming took 4 bases from V and 0 from J; bases not matched to a gene: 8. CDR3 size: 16 residues. The V gene's germline CDR1 is SGHTS and CDR2 YDEGEE. DNA for the CDR3: TGTGCCAGCAGCATAGAAGGACAGGGGAGCTCCTACGAGCAGTACTTC. Its translation: CASSIEGQGSSYEQYF.

J is TRBJ1-2 and V is TRBV5-1; 8 bases map to TRBD1. Per germline, CDR1 SGHRS and CDR2 YFSETQ. Unmatched junction bases numbered 3, after V lost 4 bases and J lost 4 bases. This CDR3 comprises 13 residues. The CDR3 DNA follows: TGCGCCAGCAGCATTACAGGGGGCTATGGCTACACCTTC. This sequence encodes CASSITGGYGYTF. Based on the CDR3 plus reference TRBV5-1 and TRBJ1-2, the full variable domain is KAGVTQTPRYLIKTRGQQVTLSCSPISGHRSVSWYQQTPGQGLQFLFEYFSETQRNKGNFPGRFSGRQFSNSRSEMNVSTLELGDSALYLCASSITGGYGYTFGSGTRLTVV.

The chain joins TRBV14 to TRBJ1-2, with 8 bases that match TRBD1. Germline V lookup: CDR1 SGHDN, CDR2 FVKESK. This CDR3 has 13 amino acids. After removal of 2 bases from V and 8 bases from J, the junction contained 4 bases not matched to a gene. DNA of the CDR3: TGTGCCAGCAGCCAACAGGGGGCAAAAGGCTACACCTTC. Residues: CASSQQGAKGYTF.

V and J are TRBV6-5 and TRBJ1-5; D perhaps matches TRBD1 (6 bases). Per germline, CDR1 MNHEY and CDR2 SVGAGI. Trimming cost V 2 bases and J 6 bases, with 8 bases left between them. The CDR3 contains 13 residues. The CDR3 DNA is TGTGCCAGCAGTTACGGACAGTTTCAGCCCCAGCATTTT. As protein: CASSYGQFQPQHF.

The chain employs TRBV18 and TRBJ1-3, with 7 bases lining up with TRBD1. Germline CDR1 KGHSH, CDR2 LQKENI. J was trimmed by 1 base and V by 3 bases; bases with no gene match: 6. CDR3 size: 16 residues. CDR3 coding DNA: TGTGCCAGCTCACCTACAGGGGAGAGATCTGGAAACACCATATATTTT. This sequence encodes CASSPTGERSGNTIYF.

This rearrangement joins TRBV2 to TRBJ1-1; 7 nucleotides line up with TRBD1. Looked up from germline, CDR1 is SNHLY and CDR2 is FYNNEI. Trimming cost V 6 bases and J 4 bases; bases outside gene matches: 5. The CDR3 consists of 13 residues. CDR3: CASSNRGGTEAFF. The CDR3, as DNA: TGTGCCAGCAGCAACAGGGGAGGCACTGAAGCTTTCTTT.

The V call is TRBV3-1 (or the pseudogene TRBV3-2), the J call TRBJ2-3; 7 positions match TRBD2. Germline CDR1 reads LGHDT; CDR2 reads YNNKEL (reference sequence). CDR3 length equals 15 residues. J gave up 5 bases and V 4 bases, and 9 bases lay outside the gene matches. CDR3 protein: CASSPSGAPRDTQYF. The CDR3 DNA is TGTGCCAGCAGCCCAAGCGGGGCCCCCCGAGATACGCAGTATTTT.

CDR3 sequence: CASSFAGSLDIQYF. CDR3 sequence (DNA): TGTGCCAGCAGCTTCGCGGGGAGTCTCGACATTCAGTACTTC. V gene TRBV7-9 combines with J gene TRBJ2-4; possibly TRBD2 for D (6 bases). The V gene lost 3 bases and the J gene lost 8 bases, with 14 bases spanning the gap. Germline values: CDR1 SEHNR, CDR2 FQNEAQ (reference sequence). CDR3 size: 14 residues. Using reference TRBV7-9 and TRBJ2-4 for the parts outside the CDR3, the full variable domain is DTGVSQNPRHKITKRGQNVTFRCDPISEHNRLYWYRQTLGQGPEFLTYFQNEAQLEKSRLLSDRFSAERPKGSFSTLEIQRTEQGDSAMYLCASSFAGSLDIQYFGAGTRLSVL.

The chain combines TRBV7-9 with TRBJ2-1; 10 bases align to TRBD2. The CDR3 is 19 residues long. Germline CDR1 reads SEHNR; CDR2 reads FQNEAQ (reference sequence). Trimming cost V 1 base and J 5 bases; bases outside gene matches: 14. The chain's CDR3 is CASSLGVRLLAGENNEQFF. The CDR3 nucleotides are TGTGCCAGCAGCTTAGGGGTACGACTGCTAGCGGGGGAAAACAATGAGCAGTTCTTC.

As to this clone: The sample holds other DNA sequences that translate to the same CDR3. The chain has TRBV6-2 or TRBV6-3 and TRBJ1-1; TRBD1 agrees at 8 bases. The CDR3 runs to 13 residues. The V and J ends lost 5 bases and 6 bases, in that order; junction bases with no gene match: 5. Germline V CDR1 and CDR2: MNHEY, SVGEGT. CDR3 nucleotides: TGTGCCAGCAGTCAAGGACAGGGATCTGAAGCTTTCTTT. Translated: CASSQGQGSEAFF.

This clone was detected ten times or more. This sample includes further DNA sequences coding for the same CDR3. The gene calls are TRBV9 and TRBJ1-3, with unresolved D. The CDR3 spans 15 residues. Germline CDR1 reads SGDLS; CDR2 reads YYNGEE. V was cut by 0 bases and J by 4 bases, with 11 bases left in between. The CDR3 DNA is TGTGCCAGCAGCGTAGATGGCAGGATAGGAAACACCATATATTTT. This encodes CASSVDGRIGNTIYF.

The chain carries TRBV5-4 and TRBJ2-5, with 12 nucleotides matching TRBD1. This CDR3 comprises 16 residues. With V trimmed by 0 bases and J by 5 bases, 5 bases remained unmatched. The germline CDR1 and CDR2 sequences are SGHNT and YYREEE (reference sequence). Here the CDR3 reads CASSLDGTGGKETQYF. CDR3 in DNA: TGTGCCAGCAGCTTGGATGGGACAGGGGGCAAGGAGACCCAGTACTTC.

This clone has just a few counts. The chain has TRBV20-1 and TRBJ1-5; perhaps TRBD1 as D (5 bases). CDR1 and CDR2 (germline): DFQATT, SNEGSKA (reference sequence). V lost 3 bases and J 4 bases, leaving 10 bases between the germline ends. This CDR3 comprises 13 residues. CDR3: CSASGGGNQPQHF. CDR3 coding DNA: TGCAGTGCTAGTGGGGGAGGGAATCAGCCCCAGCATTTT.

V usage is TRBV7-8 and J usage is TRBJ1-2; TRBD1 might be the D (5 bases). Germline V gene data show CDR1 as SGHVS and CDR2 as FQNEAQ. Trimming took 5 bases from V and 4 from J, leaving 17 bases between them. This CDR3 region has 15 residues. This chain's CDR3 is CASSGTPGSVYGYTF. The CDR3 nucleotides are TGTGCCAGCAGCGGTACTCCAGGGTCGGTCTATGGCTACACCTTC.

V gene TRBV7-9 combines with J gene TRBJ2-7; 10 nucleotides match TRBD2. Unmatched junction bases numbered 7, after V lost 6 bases and J lost 2 bases. This CDR3 has 15 residues. CDR1 is SEHNR, CDR2 FQNEAQ, per germline (reference sequence). The CDR3 spells CASRLLAGRPYEQYF. The CDR3 DNA follows: TGTGCCAGCAGGTTACTAGCGGGAAGGCCCTACGAGCAGTACTTC.

This sequence joins TRBV7-9 and TRBJ1-2, with D tentatively TRBD1 (6 bases). The V and J ends lost 5 bases and 7 bases respectively, with 14 bases between them. The CDR3 is 13 amino acids. Germline values: CDR1 SEHNR, CDR2 FQNEAQ (reference sequence). As DNA, the CDR3 is TGTGCCAGCAGCCAAAGGGGGGGCGGTGGCTACACCTTC. Its translation is CASSQRGGGGYTF.

V gene TRBV27 combines with J gene TRBJ1-4; no definite D call. V was clipped by 5 bases and J by 11 bases, with 18 bases between them. Germline CDR1 and CDR2: MNHEY and SMNVEV (reference sequence). The CDR3 consists of 14 residues. The CDR3 DNA reads as TGTGCCAGCAGTCCCTCTGATCTGAGGGATAAACTGTTTTTT. This sequence encodes CASSPSDLRDKLFF.

The rearrangement joins TRBV5-8 to TRBJ2-7, with 7 bases that match TRBD1. CDR1 and CDR2 from the germline V gene are SGHTS and YDEGEE. CDR3 size: 16 residues. V was clipped by 6 bases and J by 0 bases; unmatched bases: 12. The CDR3 DNA reads TGTGCCAGCACTAAGCCGGGACAGTATTACTCCTACGAGCAGTACTTC. This translates into CASTKPGQYYSYEQYF.

The chain couples TRBV3-1 (or the pseudogene TRBV3-2) to TRBJ2-3; TRBD1 matches 7 bases. CDR3 length: 14 residues. The V and J ends lost 4 bases and 3 bases, in that order; junction bases with no gene match: 4. Germline V lookup: CDR1 LGHDT, CDR2 YNNKEL (reference sequence). Here the CDR3 reads CASSPLTGTDTQYF. The CDR3 DNA sequence: TGTGCCAGCAGCCCCCTGACAGGGACAGATACGCAGTATTTT.

The chain joins TRBV10-3 to TRBJ1-1; D might be TRBD1 (5 bases). Trimming cost V 4 bases and J 3 bases, with 12 bases left between them. The CDR3 has 14 amino acids. Per the germline V gene, CDR1 is ENHRY and CDR2 is SYGVKD. In DNA, the CDR3 is TGTGCCATCAGTGGGGGACTAAGTCACACTGAAGCTTTCTTT. It encodes CAISGGLSHTEAFF.